Shown below are 31 T cell receptor beta chains from a single sample sequenced in a study of T cell responses to AZD1222 COVID-19 vaccine (dated by TCRdb to about 2021). Per the publication, the time point label means: baseline before first vaccination. Library preparation used the immunoSEQ multiplex PCR assay. TCRdb retrieved this table from immuneACCESS and kept in-frame rearrangements only. Not all clones are present; in checked studies, unresolved V genes account for under half, and no reason is known for the remainder. The sample table records roughly 80,000 clones; around 90% of these occur just once. 3.5% to 5% of the sample is held by the ten biggest clonotypes. Source: peripheral blood, taken on day 0 of AZD1222 vaccination. The origin of the receptors is an adult in good health.

The chain joins TRBV5-1 to TRBJ1-3, with D unresolved. CDR3 size: 14 residues. Trimming removed 2 bases from V and 0 bases from J, with 6 bases in between. Germline-derived CDR1 and CDR2 are SGHRS and YFSETQ. The CDR3 here is CASSFQPSGNTIYF. The CDR3 DNA is TGCGCCAGCAGCTTTCAACCCTCTGGAAACACCATATATTTT.

This clone was seen a single time. The rearrangement joins TRBV12-3 or TRBV12-4 to TRBJ1-2; D is unresolved. Trimming cost V 3 bases and J 5 bases, with 10 bases left between them. This CDR3 has 13 residues. The CDR3 coding sequence is TGTGCCAGCAGTTTCCCAGAAACTTATGGCTACACCTTC. Translated: CASSFPETYGYTF.

This chain links TRBV21-1 with TRBJ2-1; the table names TRBD2, a call not compared with the DNA. TRBV21-1 is recorded as a pseudogene. The CDR3 has 20 residues. The CDR3 here is CASSKPKKRTSGAPHNEQFF. CDR3 sequence (DNA): TGTGCCAGCAGCAAACCTAAAAAGCGGACTAGCGGGGCCCCCCACAATGAGCAGTTCTTC.

The sample holds a few counts of this clone. This chain uses TRBV7-9 with TRBJ1-4, with 12 bases fitting TRBD1. CDR1 and CDR2 (germline): SEHNR, FQNEAQ (reference sequence). This CDR3 contains 17 residues. V gave up 5 bases and J gave up 0 bases; unmatched junction bases: 4. The DNA of the CDR3 is TGTGCCAGCAGCCCGGGACAGGGGGCATCAACTAATGAAAAACTGTTTTTT. Translating it yields CASSPGQGASTNEKLFF.

The chain uses TRBV12-3 or TRBV12-4 and TRBJ1-1; 7 nucleotides align to TRBD1. CDR3 size: 13 residues. The junction had 3 bases not matched to a gene; V was cut back by 3 bases and J by 5 bases. The CDR3 nucleotides read TGTGCCAGCAGTTTGCGACAGGGAACTGAAGCTTTCTTT. It specifies CASSLRQGTEAFF.

The chain carries TRBV3-1 (or the pseudogene TRBV3-2) and TRBJ2-7; D may be TRBD2 (5 bases). Trimming removed 1 base from V and 4 bases from J, with 8 bases in between. CDR3 length: 13 amino acids. Germline values: CDR1 LGHDT, CDR2 YNNKEL (reference sequence). CDR3 nucleotides: TGTGCCAGCAGCCAAGGGACTCTTTACGAGCAGTACTTC. Amino acids: CASSQGTLYEQYF.

For this clone: At one end, the junction sequence differs from germline, possibly due to a read error. The V call is TRBV6-1, the J call TRBJ1-1; D uncertain. There are 13 residues in the CDR3. CDR1 and CDR2 (germline): MNHNS, SASEGT. CDR3 region: CASREGRDTEAFF. In DNA, the CDR3 is TGTGCCAGCAGAGAAGGACGGGACACTGAAGCTTTCTTT.

The gene calls are TRBV5-5 and TRBJ1-5; 7 bases agree with TRBD1. V lost 5 bases and J lost 3; bases outside the gene matches: 5. CDR3 length: 14 amino acids. Germline V lookup: CDR1 SGHKS, CDR2 YYEKEE (reference sequence). Here the CDR3 reads CASRPGTANQPQHF. As DNA, the CDR3 is TGTGCCAGCAGACCCGGGACAGCCAATCAGCCCCAGCATTTT.

The rearrangement joins TRBV13 to TRBJ1-2; possibly TRBD1 for D (5 bases). From germline, CDR1 is PRHDT and CDR2 FYEKMQ (reference sequence). CDR3 length equals 17 residues. V lost 0 bases to trimming and J lost 3 bases, with 17 bases between them. The CDR3 loop is CASSLGGLGAGYYGYTF. The CDR3 nucleotides are TGTGCCAGCAGCTTAGGGGGTTTAGGGGCTGGTTACTATGGCTACACCTTC.

The chain combines TRBV7-8 with TRBJ1-5, with D possibly TRBD1 on 6 matching bases. Germline CDR1 is SGHVS and CDR2 is FQNEAQ. V dropped 3 bases and J dropped 5 bases, with 14 bases sitting between them. CDR3 length equals 15 residues. The CDR3 nucleotides read TGTGCCAGCAGCTTGGGGTCAGGGGTTGATCAGCCCCAGCATTTT. It is translated as CASSLGSGVDQPQHF.

The chain is built from TRBV12-3 or TRBV12-4 and TRBJ1-1; D is unclear. V dropped 3 bases and J dropped 5 bases, with 7 bases sitting between them. CDR3 length equals 12 residues. Here the CDR3 reads CASSFEGTEAFF. The CDR3, as DNA: TGTGCCAGCAGTTTTGAGGGAACTGAAGCTTTCTTT.

The CDR3 coding sequence is TGTGCCAGTAGCCCCTCCTCGGATTACGAGCAGTACTTC. Its protein product is CASSPSSDYEQYF. V is TRBV19 and J is TRBJ2-7; D unclear. CDR1 LNHDA and CDR2 SQIVND come from the germline V gene (reference sequence). V lost 6 bases and J 4 bases, leaving 13 bases between the germline ends. This CDR3 is built from 13 residues.

The chain has TRBV7-2 and TRBJ1-4; tentative D call: TRBD1 (5 bases). V lost 1 base and J 4 bases, leaving 7 bases between the germline ends. CDR3 length: 14 residues. Germline V gives CDR1 SGHTA, CDR2 FQGNSA. This CDR3 reads CASSLGQFNEKLFF. The CDR3 DNA is TGTGCCAGCAGCTTAGGACAGTTTAATGAAAAACTGTTTTTT.

The CDR3: CAIGEGRPEAFF. The CDR3 bases are TGTGCCATCGGGGAGGGTCGGCCTGAAGCTTTCTTT. This rearrangement joins TRBV10-3 to TRBJ1-1, with no clear D. Per germline, CDR1 ENHRY and CDR2 SYGVKD. With 8 bases removed from V and 6 bases from J, the gap between germline ends came to 13 bases. The CDR3 runs 12 residues.

The V call is TRBV6-1, the J call TRBJ1-6, with 7 bases matching TRBD1. Unmatched junction bases numbered 5, after V lost 3 bases and J lost 18 bases. CDR1 and CDR2 from the germline V gene are MNHNS and SASEGT. The CDR3 is 11 residues long. The CDR3 protein is CASSDGTDCHF. The CDR3 nucleotides read TGTGCCAGCAGTGACGGGACAGACTGCCACTTT.

This clone was recorded a few times. The CDR3 DNA reads TGTGCCTGGAGTGTCGGGGAGGGCCGGCCCCAGCATTTT. Protein: CAWSVGEGRPQHF. V is TRBV30 and J is TRBJ1-5, with D unclear. V gave up 0 bases and J gave up 9 bases, with 12 bases separating them. This CDR3 has 13 residues. Germline V CDR1 and CDR2: GTSNPN, SVGIG (reference sequence).

V usage is TRBV7-6 and J usage is TRBJ1-1, with TRBD1 matching over 7 bases. The V and J ends lost 4 bases and 0 bases, in that order; junction bases with no gene match: 17. The germline CDR1 and CDR2 sequences are SGHVS and FNYEAQ. The CDR3 has 19 residues. CDR3 in DNA: TGTGCCAGCAGCTCAGCCAATCACGGGACAGATATCATGAACACTGAAGCTTTCTTT. It yields the protein CASSSANHGTDIMNTEAFF.

CDR3 DNA sequence: TGCAGTGCTAGTTCCGGGACCCTTAATCAGCCCCAGCATTTT. The encoded protein is CSASSGTLNQPQHF. This chain joins TRBV20-1 and TRBJ1-5, with D possibly matching TRBD1 (5 bases). With 3 bases removed from V and 4 bases from J, the gap between germline ends came to 13 bases. The CDR3 extends over 14 amino acids. From germline, CDR1 is DFQATT and CDR2 SNEGSKA (reference sequence).

The chain employs TRBV7-9 and TRBJ2-1, with a weak D call TRBD2 (6 bases). Between the trimmed V and J ends, which lost 8 bases and 4 bases, there was a span of 15 bases. The CDR3 length is 14 residues. Germline V gives CDR1 SEHNR, CDR2 FQNEAQ (reference sequence). In DNA, the CDR3 is TGTGCCAGCTCCGGGGTAGCGGTTTACAATGAGCAGTTCTTC. Translating it yields CASSGVAVYNEQFF.

This chain joins TRBV27 and TRBJ2-1, with D possibly TRBD2 on 6 matching bases. The CDR3 covers 15 residues. Germline-derived CDR1 and CDR2 are MNHEY and SMNVEV (reference sequence). V shed 4 bases and J shed 0 bases, with 10 bases lying between them. CDR3 bases: TGTGCCAGCAGTTCTTACGGGAGCTCCTACAATGAGCAGTTCTTC. Translating it yields CASSSYGSSYNEQFF.

The rearrangement uses TRBV12-3 or TRBV12-4 and TRBJ2-1; 7 nucleotides match TRBD1. Germline trimming cut 6 bases from V and 6 bases from J; bases unmatched to any gene: 5. The CDR3 has 13 residues. In DNA form, the CDR3 reads TGTGCCAGCAGAACAGGGGCAAGCAATGAGCAGTTCTTC. Protein sequence: CASRTGASNEQFF.

The chain joins TRBV19 to TRBJ1-1, with TRBD1 matching 11 bases. CDR1 LNHDA and CDR2 SQIVND come from the germline V gene (reference sequence). V lost 2 bases and J lost 1; bases outside the gene matches: 6. The CDR3 loop spans 17 amino acids. Written as DNA, the CDR3 is TGTGCCAGTAGTATAAAGGACAGGGGGCCGGGGAACACTGAAGCTTTCTTT. Amino acid sequence: CASSIKDRGPGNTEAFF.

The rearrangement links TRBV12-5 to TRBJ1-5; the D is unclear. Per the germline V gene, CDR1 is LGHNT and CDR2 is FRNRAP. This CDR3 has 13 amino acids. Trimming removed 2 bases from V and 2 bases from J, with 4 bases in between. The CDR3 sequence: CASGLSGNQPQHF. The CDR3 DNA follows: TGTGCTAGTGGTTTGAGCGGCAATCAGCCCCAGCATTTT. The whole variable domain, filled in from reference TRBV12-5 and TRBJ1-5, reads DARVTQTPRHKVTEMGQEVTMRCQPILGHNTVFWYRQTMMQGLELLAYFRNRAPLDDSGMPKDRFSAEMPDATLATLKIQPSEPRDSAVYFCASGLSGNQPQHFGDGTRLSIL.

The chain is built from TRBV18 and TRBJ2-1; D gene uncertain. The CDR3 totals 18 residues. Between the trimmed V and J ends, which lost 2 bases and 4 bases, there was a span of 21 bases. Germline V gene data show CDR1 as KGHSH and CDR2 as LQKENI. The CDR3 nucleotides read TGTGCCAGCTCACCAGACAACGACGGAACTCCTAAATACAATGAGCAGTTCTTC. It is translated as CASSPDNDGTPKYNEQFF.

The chain couples TRBV5-1 to TRBJ2-3; 7 bases fit TRBD1. CDR1 is SGHRS and CDR2 is YFSETQ in the germline V gene. Germline trimming cut 3 bases from V and 4 bases from J; bases unmatched to any gene: 2. The CDR3 is made up of 13 amino acids. CDR3 nucleotide sequence: TGCGCCAGCAGCTGGGACAGCCCAGATACGCAGTATTTT. Protein sequence: CASSWDSPDTQYF.

The chain links TRBV7-3 to TRBJ1-2; D not certain. The ends were cut back, 1 base at V and 0 bases at J, with 9 bases in the middle. The CDR3 runs to 15 residues. The V gene's germline CDR1 is SGHTA and CDR2 FQGTGA. CDR3 nucleotides: TGTGCCAGCAGCTTAAGTCTGGGAGCTAACTATGGCTACACCTTC. Protein sequence: CASSLSLGANYGYTF.

The chain couples TRBV29-1 to TRBJ1-4; D gene uncertain. This CDR3 is 14 amino acids long. Trimming left V 5 bases short and J 0 bases short, with 10 bases between. The germline V gene has CDR1 SQVTM and CDR2 ANQGSEA. CDR3 sequence reads: CSVKEGATNEKLFF. For the CDR3, the DNA is TGCAGCGTTAAGGAGGGTGCAACTAATGAAAAACTGTTTTTT. Full variable domain (missing parts from reference TRBV29-1 and TRBJ1-4): SAVISQKPSRDICQRGTSLTIQCQVDSQVTMMFWYRQQPGQSLTLIATANQGSEATYESGFVIDKFPISRPNLTFSTLTVSNMSPEDSSIYLCSVKEGATNEKLFFGSGTQLSVL.

The rearrangement joins TRBV6-5 to TRBJ1-3; a weak D match, TRBD1 (6 bases). The CDR3 sequence is 14 residues long. V was trimmed by 4 bases and J by 3 bases, leaving 10 bases between them. CDR1 is MNHEY, CDR2 SVGAGI, per germline. The CDR3 DNA follows: TGTGCCAGCAGTTCACAGGGAGGTGGAAACACCATATATTTT. It codes for CASSSQGGGNTIYF.

This rearrangement joins TRBV6-5 to TRBJ1-1, with D hard to call. The germline gives CDR1 MNHEY, CDR2 SVGAGI. The CDR3 runs 14 residues. The V gene lost 6 bases and the J gene lost 6 bases, with 17 bases spanning the gap. CDR3 in DNA: TGTGCCAGCAGACTCCAAGGGAGTCAGGCTGAAGCTTTCTTT. Translation: CASRLQGSQAEAFF.

This clone was detected once. The gene calls are TRBV5-1 and TRBJ2-2, with 9 bases aligning to TRBD2. Germline trimming cut 3 bases from V and 4 bases from J; bases unmatched to any gene: 10. This CDR3 is built from 17 residues. Per the germline V gene, CDR1 is SGHRS and CDR2 is YFSETQ. The CDR3 DNA follows: TGCGCCAGCAGCTATCCCCCGGGACTAGCAGTCACCGGGGAGCTGTTTTTT. Translated, it gives CASSYPPGLAVTGELFF.

The chain joins TRBV7-2 to TRBJ1-1; TRBD1 aligns across 7 bases. V shed 5 bases and J 7 bases; nucleotides not matched to a gene: 10. The CDR3 loop spans 14 amino acids. In germline, CDR1 is SGHTA, CDR2 FQGNSA. The CDR3 protein is CASSPYYRGIEAFF. CDR3 nucleotides: TGTGCCAGCAGCCCCTACTACAGGGGAATTGAAGCTTTCTTT.